This T cell receptor (beta chain) was recovered during a study of blood T cell repertoires in COVID-19. This clone occurred many times. The repertoire was sequenced with immunoSEQ multiplex PCR; TCRdb's copy has only in-frame clones and lacks some. This sample has some 26,000 clones, with roughly 76% found just once. The CDR3 extends over 12 amino acids. Germline CDR1 reads ENHRY; CDR2 reads SYGVKD. Trimming took 8 bases from V and 7 from J; bases not matched to a gene: 3. The sample taken for sequencing was peripheral blood. The chain has TRBV10-3 and TRBJ1-1; 11 nucleotides align to TRBD1. The sequence was collected from a man aged 65-85 years with acute or convalescent COVID-19. The CDR3 nucleotides are TGTGCCATCGGACAGGGGGCTATTGAAGCTTTCTTT. The encoded protein is CAIGQGAIEAFF.